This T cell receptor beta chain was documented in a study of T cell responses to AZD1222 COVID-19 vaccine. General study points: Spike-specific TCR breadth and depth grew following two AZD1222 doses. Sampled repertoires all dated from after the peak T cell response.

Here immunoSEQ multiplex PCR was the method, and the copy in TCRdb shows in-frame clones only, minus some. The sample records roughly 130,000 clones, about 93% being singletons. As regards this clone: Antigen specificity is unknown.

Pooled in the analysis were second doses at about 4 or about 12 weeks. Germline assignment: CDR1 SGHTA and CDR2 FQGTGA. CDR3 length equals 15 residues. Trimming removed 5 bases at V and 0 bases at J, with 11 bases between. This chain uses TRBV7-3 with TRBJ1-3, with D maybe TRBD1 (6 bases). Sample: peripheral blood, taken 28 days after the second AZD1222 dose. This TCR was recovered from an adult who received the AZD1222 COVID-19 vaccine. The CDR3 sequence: CASSLEGGSGNTIYF. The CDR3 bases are TGTGCCAGCAGCCTCGAAGGGGGCTCTGGAAACACCATATATTTT.